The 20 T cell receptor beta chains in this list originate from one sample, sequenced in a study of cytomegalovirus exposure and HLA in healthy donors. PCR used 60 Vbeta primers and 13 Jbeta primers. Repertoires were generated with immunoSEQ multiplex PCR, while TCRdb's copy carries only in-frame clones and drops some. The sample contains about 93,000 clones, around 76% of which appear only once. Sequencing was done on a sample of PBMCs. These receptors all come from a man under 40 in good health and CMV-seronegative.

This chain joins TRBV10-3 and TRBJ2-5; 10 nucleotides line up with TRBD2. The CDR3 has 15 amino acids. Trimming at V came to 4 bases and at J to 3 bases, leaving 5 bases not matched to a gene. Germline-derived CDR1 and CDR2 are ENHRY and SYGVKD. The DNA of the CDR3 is TGTGCCATCAGTGGGGCTAGCGGGGGCGAAGAGACCCAGTACTTC. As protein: CAISGASGGEETQYF.

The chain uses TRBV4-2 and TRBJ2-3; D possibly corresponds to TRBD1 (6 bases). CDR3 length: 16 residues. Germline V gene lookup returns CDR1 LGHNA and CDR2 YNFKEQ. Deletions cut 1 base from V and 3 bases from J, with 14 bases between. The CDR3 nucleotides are TGTGCCAGCAGCCAAGCTACAGGGTCGAGGACAGATACGCAGTATTTT. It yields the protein CASSQATGSRTDTQYF.

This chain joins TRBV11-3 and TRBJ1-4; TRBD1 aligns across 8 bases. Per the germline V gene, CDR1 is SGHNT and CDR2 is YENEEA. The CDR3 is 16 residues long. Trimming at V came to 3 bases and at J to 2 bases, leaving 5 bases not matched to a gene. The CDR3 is CASSFGDRGTNEKLFF. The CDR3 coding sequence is TGTGCCAGCAGCTTCGGAGACAGGGGCACTAATGAAAAACTGTTTTTT.

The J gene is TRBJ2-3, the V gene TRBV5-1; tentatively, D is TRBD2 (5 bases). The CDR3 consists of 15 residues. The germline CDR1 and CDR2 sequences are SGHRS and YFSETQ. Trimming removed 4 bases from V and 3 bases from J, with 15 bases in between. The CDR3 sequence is CASSPDSRPTDTQYF. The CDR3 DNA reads TGCGCCAGCAGCCCGGACTCTCGACCAACAGATACGCAGTATTTT. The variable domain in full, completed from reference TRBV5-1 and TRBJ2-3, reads KAGVTQTPRYLIKTRGQQVTLSCSPISGHRSVSWYQQTPGQGLQFLFEYFSETQRNKGNFPGRFSGRQFSNSRSEMNVSTLELGDSALYLCASSPDSRPTDTQYFGPGTRLTVL.

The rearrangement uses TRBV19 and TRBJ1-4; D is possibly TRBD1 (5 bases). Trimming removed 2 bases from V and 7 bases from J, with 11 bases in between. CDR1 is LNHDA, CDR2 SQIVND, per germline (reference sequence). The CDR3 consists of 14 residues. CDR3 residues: CASSIRGRTEKLFF. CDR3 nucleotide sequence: TGTGCCAGTAGTATACGGGGGAGGACTGAAAAACTGTTTTTT.

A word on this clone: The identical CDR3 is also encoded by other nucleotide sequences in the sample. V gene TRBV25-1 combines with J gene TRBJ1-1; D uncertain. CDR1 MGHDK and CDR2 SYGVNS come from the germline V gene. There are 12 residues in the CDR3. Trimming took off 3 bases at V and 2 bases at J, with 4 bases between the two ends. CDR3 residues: CASSDINTEAFF. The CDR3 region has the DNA TGTGCCAGCAGTGACATTAACACTGAAGCTTTCTTT.

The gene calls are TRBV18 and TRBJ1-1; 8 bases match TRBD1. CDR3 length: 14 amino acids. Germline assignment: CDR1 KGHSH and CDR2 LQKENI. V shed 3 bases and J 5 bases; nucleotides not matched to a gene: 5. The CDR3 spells CASSPLRQGTEAFF. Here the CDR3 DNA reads TGTGCCAGCTCACCTCTAAGACAGGGGACTGAAGCTTTCTTT.

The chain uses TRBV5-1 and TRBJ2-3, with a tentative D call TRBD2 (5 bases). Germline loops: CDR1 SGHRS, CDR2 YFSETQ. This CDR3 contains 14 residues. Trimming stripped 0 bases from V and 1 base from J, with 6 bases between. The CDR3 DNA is TGCGCCAGCAGCTTGGCCGGGGGCACAGATACGCAGTATTTT. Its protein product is CASSLAGGTDTQYF.

The CDR3 region has the DNA TGTGCCAGCAGCGTCCTCGTTGTGAACACTGAAGCTTTCTTT. Protein sequence: CASSVLVVNTEAFF. V usage is TRBV9 and J usage is TRBJ1-1, with unresolved D. With 2 bases removed from V and 0 bases from J, the gap between germline ends came to 8 bases. Germline CDR1 reads SGDLS; CDR2 reads YYNGEE. The CDR3 totals 14 residues.

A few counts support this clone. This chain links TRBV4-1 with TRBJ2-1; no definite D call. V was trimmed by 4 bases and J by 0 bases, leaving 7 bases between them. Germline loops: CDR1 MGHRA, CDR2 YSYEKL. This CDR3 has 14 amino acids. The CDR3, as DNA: TGCGCCAGCAGCCTCGGTAGCTCCTACAATGAGCAGTTCTTC. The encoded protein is CASSLGSSYNEQFF.

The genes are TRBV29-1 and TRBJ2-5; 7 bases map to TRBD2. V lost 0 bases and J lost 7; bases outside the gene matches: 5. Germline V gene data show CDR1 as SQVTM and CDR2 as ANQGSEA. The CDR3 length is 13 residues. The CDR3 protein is CSVEDLGGVTQYF. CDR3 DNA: TGCAGCGTTGAAGATCTTGGGGGGGTGACCCAGTACTTC.

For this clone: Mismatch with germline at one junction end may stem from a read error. The CDR3 DNA follows: TGTTCCAGCAGCCGGGTCGTTGATACGCAGTATTTT. Translated: CSSSRVVDTQYF. The V and J genes are TRBV7-9 and TRBJ2-3; D remains unclear. The CDR3 contains 12 residues. CDR1 SEHNR and CDR2 FQNEAQ come from the germline V gene (reference sequence).

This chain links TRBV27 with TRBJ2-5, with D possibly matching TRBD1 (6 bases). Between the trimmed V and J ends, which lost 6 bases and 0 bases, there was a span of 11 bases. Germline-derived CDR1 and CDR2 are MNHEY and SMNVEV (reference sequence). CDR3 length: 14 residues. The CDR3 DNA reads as TGTGCCAGCAGCCCCTGGACAGACCAAGAGACCCAGTACTTC. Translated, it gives CASSPWTDQETQYF.

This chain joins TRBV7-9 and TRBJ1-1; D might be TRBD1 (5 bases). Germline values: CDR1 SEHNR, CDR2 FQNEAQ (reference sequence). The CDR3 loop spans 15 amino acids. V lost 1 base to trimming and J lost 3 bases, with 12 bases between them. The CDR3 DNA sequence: TGTGCCAGCAGCTTAGACGCAGGGCGGTACACTGAAGCTTTCTTT. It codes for CASSLDAGRYTEAFF.

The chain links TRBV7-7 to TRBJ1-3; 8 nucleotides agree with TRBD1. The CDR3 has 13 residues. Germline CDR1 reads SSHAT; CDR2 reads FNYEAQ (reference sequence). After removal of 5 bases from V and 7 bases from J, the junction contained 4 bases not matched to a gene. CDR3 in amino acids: CASSLDRANTIYF. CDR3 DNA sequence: TGTGCCAGCAGCCTGGACAGGGCGAACACCATATATTTT.

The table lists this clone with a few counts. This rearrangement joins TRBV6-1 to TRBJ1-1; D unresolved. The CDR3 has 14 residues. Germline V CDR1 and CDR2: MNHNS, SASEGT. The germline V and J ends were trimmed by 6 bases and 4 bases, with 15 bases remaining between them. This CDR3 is CASRSLPPGTEAFF. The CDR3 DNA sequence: TGTGCCAGCAGAAGTCTCCCACCGGGCACTGAAGCTTTCTTT.

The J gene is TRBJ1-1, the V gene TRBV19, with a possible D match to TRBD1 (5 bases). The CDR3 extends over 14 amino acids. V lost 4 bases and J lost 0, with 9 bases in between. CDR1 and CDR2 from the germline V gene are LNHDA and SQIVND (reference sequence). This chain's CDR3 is CASSTGLVNTEAFF. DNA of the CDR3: TGTGCCAGTAGTACAGGGTTAGTGAACACTGAAGCTTTCTTT.

The CDR3: CSVATGLDYGYTF. The CDR3 coding sequence is TGCAGCGTTGCGACAGGGCTGGACTATGGCTACACCTTC. V and J are TRBV29-1 and TRBJ1-2; 7 bases map to TRBD1. V was clipped by 4 bases and J by 3 bases; unmatched bases: 5. The CDR3 is 13 amino acids. The V gene's germline CDR1 is SQVTM and CDR2 ANQGSEA.

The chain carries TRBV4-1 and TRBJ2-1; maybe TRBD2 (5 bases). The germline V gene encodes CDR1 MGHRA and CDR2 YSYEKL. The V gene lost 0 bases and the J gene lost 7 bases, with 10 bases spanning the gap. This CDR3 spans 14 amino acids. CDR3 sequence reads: CASSQEEGVNEQFF. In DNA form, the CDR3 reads TGCGCCAGCAGCCAAGAAGAGGGTGTGAATGAGCAGTTCTTC.

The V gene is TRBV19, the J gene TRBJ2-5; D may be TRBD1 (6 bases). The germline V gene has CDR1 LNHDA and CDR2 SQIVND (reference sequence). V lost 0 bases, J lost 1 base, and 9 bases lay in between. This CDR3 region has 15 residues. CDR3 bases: TGTGCCAGTAGTATAGACTCCAGGGGCCAAGAGACCCAGTACTTC. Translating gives CASSIDSRGQETQYF.